This paragraph reports one T cell receptor beta chain. Its antigen remains unidentified. Germline CDR1 reads MDHEN; CDR2 reads SYDVKM. This CDR3 has 12 residues. V gave up 8 bases and J gave up 7 bases, with 12 bases separating them. Each sorted population was over 95% pure. This entry is derived from a study of beta chain features in type 1 diabetes. General study findings and limits: Patients and controls would be equally affected if PCR favored shorter templates. When VDJ junctions were examined, type 1 diabetes patients showed fewer insertions and more deletions. Moderate yet significant TCRB CDR3 shortening was seen in Type 1 diabetes patients in all four CD4+ subsets. Sampled from patients, naive, central memory and Treg TCRB repertoires appeared more similar than those sampled from healthy donors.

The investigators reverse transcribed all of the isolated RNA, so they sequenced expressed TCRB transcripts. Measured with immunoSEQ multiplex PCR; TCRdb has only the in-frame clones, and not every one. The data hold about 120,000 clones, with around 15% observed a single time. This rearrangement joins TRBV28 to TRBJ2-4; TRBD2 is a possible D gene (6 bases). This receptor was identified in a man younger than 35 with type 1 diabetes. Material for sequencing was central memory CD4+ T cells from blood. CDR3 sequence reads: CASGRGENIQYF. The CDR3 coding sequence is TGTGCCAGCGGGCGGGGTGAGAACATTCAGTACTTC. The entire variable domain, with the rest obtained from reference TRBV28 and TRBJ2-4, is as follows: DVKVTQSSRYLVKRTGEKVFLECVQDMDHENMFWYRQDPGLGLRLIYFSYDVKMKEKGDIPEGYSVSREKKERFSLILESASTNQTSMYLCASGRGENIQYFGAGTRLSVL.